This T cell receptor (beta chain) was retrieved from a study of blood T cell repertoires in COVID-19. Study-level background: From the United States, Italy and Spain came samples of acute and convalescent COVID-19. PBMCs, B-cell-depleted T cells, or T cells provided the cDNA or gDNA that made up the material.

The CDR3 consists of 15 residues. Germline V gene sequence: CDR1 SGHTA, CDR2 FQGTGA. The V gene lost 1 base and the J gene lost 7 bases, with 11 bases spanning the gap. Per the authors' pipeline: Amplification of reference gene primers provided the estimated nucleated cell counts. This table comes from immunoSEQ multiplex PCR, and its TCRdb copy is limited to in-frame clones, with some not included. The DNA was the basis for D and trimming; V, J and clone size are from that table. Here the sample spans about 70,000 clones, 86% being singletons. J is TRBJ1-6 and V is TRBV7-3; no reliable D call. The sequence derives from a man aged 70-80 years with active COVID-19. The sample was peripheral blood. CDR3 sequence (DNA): TGTGCCAGCAGCTTAAGTGGGCCCCCGAATTCACCCCTCCACTTT. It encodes CASSLSGPPNSPLHF.